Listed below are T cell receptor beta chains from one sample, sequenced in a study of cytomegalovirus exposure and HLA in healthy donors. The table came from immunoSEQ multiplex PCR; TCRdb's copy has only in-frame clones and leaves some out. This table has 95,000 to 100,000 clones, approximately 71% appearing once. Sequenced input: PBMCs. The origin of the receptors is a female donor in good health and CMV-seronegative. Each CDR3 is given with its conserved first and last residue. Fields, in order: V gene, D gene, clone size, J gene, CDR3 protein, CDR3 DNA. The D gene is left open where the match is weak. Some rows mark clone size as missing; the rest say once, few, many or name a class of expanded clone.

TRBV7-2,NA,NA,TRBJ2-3,CASSLGRGKRVSTDTQYF,TGTGCCAGCAGCTTAGGAAGGGGTAAGCGGGTGAGCACAGATACGCAGTATTTT
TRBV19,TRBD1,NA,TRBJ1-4,CASSIRSGTGRNEKLFF,TGTGCCAGTAGTATCAGAAGCGGGACAGGCAGGAATGAAAAACTGTTTTTT
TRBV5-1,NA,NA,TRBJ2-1,CASSKSTWEVYNEQFF,TGCGCCAGCAGCAAATCGACGTGGGAGGTCTACAATGAGCAGTTCTTC
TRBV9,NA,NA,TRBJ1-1,CASSAEGGGDTEAFF,TGTGCCAGCAGCGCCGAAGGGGGGGGTGACACTGAAGCTTTCTTT
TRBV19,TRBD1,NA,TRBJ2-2,CASSTRKPGQGYNTGELFF,TGTGCCAGTAGTACCCGCAAGCCGGGACAGGGTTACAACACCGGGGAGCTGTTTTTT
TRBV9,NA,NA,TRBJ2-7,CASSVVSYEQYF,TGTGCCAGCAGCGTAGTTAGCTACGAGCAGTACTTC
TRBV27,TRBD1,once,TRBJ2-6,CASRETGEKINVLTF,TGTGCCAGCAGAGAAACAGGGGAGAAGATCAACGTCCTGACTTTC
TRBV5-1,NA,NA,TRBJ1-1,CASSLRAGSTEAFF,TGCGCCAGCAGCTTGCGAGCGGGGAGCACTGAAGCTTTCTTT
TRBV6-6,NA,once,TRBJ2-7,CASGRGEYYEQYF,TGTGCCTCCGGCCGCGGGGAATACTACGAGCAGTACTTC
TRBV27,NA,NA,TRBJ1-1,CATRTVTKYTEAFF,TGTGCCACCAGGACAGTCACTAAGTACACTGAAGCTTTCTTT
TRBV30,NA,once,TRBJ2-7,CAWSLQGDYEQYF,TGTGCCTGGTCCCTACAGGGCGACTACGAGCAGTACTTC
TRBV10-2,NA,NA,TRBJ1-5,CASSDRVENQPQHF,TGCGCCAGCAGTGACAGGGTGGAAAATCAGCCCCAGCATTTT
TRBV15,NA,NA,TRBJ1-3,CATSRFREEENTIYF,TGTGCCACCAGCAGGTTCAGGGAGGAGGAAAACACCATATATTTT
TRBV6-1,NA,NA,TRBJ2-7,CASTRDSYEQYF,TGTGCCAGCACCCGGGACTCCTACGAGCAGTACTTC
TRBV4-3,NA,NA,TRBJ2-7,CASSQDFGEQYF,TGCGCCAGCAGCCAAGATTTCGGTGAGCAGTACTTC
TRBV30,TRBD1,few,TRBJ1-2,CAWSVRQGVYGYTF,TGTGCCTGGAGTGTACGACAGGGAGTCTATGGCTACACCTTC
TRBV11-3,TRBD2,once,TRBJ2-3,CASSPGLAGDTQYF,TGTGCCAGCAGCCCTGGACTAGCGGGGGATACGCAGTATTTT
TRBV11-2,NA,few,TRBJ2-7,CASSPRGLGNDF,TGTGCCAGCAGCCCAAGGGGTCTAGGCAACGACTTC
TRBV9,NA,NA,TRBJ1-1,CASSVGGGVNTEAFF,TGTGCCAGCAGCGTAGGGGGAGGGGTGAACACTGAAGCTTTCTTT
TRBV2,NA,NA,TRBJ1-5,CASSAGVAGNQPQHF,TGTGCCAGCAGTGCAGGGGTCGCTGGCAATCAGCCCCAGCATTTT
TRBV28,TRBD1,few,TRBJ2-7,CASSPNRGRPYEQYF,TGTGCCAGCAGTCCGAACAGGGGCCGGCCCTACGAGCAGTACTTC
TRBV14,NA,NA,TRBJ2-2,CASSQIGGHYTGELFF,TGTGCCAGCAGCCAAATTGGGGGACATTACACCGGGGAGCTGTTTTTT
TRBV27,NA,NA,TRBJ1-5,CASSLVSALSNQPQHF,TGTGCCAGCAGTTTGGTCTCCGCGTTGAGCAATCAGCCCCAGCATTTT
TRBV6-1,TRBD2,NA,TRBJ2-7,CASSEKRASGSYEQYF,TGTGCCAGCAGTGAAAAGAGGGCTAGCGGGAGTTACGAGCAGTACTTC
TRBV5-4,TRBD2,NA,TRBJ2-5,CASSLALAVGETQYF,TGTGCCAGCAGCTTGGCTCTAGCGGTGGGAGAGACCCAGTACTTC
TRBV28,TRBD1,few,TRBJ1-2,CASSSPSTGGSYGYTF,TGTGCCAGCAGTTCCCCCTCGACAGGGGGTAGCTATGGCTACACCTTC
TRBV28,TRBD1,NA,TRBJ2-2,CASTFRDRHTGELFF,TGTGCCAGCACGTTCAGGGACAGGCACACCGGGGAGCTGTTTTTT
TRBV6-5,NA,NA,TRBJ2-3,CASSLQGTQYF,TGTGCCAGCAGTCTCCAGGGTACGCAGTATTTT
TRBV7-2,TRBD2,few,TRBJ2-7,CASSGASGRAREQYF,TGTGCCAGCAGCGGAGCTAGCGGGAGGGCCCGCGAGCAGTACTTC
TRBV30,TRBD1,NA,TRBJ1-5,CASSGQGNQPQHF,TGTGCCAGTTCCGGACAGGGCAATCAGCCCCAGCATTTT
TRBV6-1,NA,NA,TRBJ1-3,CASSENGLTIYF,TGTGCCAGCAGTGAAAACGGTCTCACCATATATTTT
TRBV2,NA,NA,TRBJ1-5,CASCRQSWQPQHF,TGTGCCAGCTGTCGACAGTCTTGGCAGCCCCAGCATTTT
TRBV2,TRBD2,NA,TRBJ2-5,CASSDGGGRQETQYF,TGTGCCAGCAGTGATGGGGGAGGGAGACAAGAGACCCAGTACTTC
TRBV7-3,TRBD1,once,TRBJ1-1,CASSYGTALQAFF,TGTGCCAGCAGCTACGGGACAGCCTTACAAGCTTTCTTT
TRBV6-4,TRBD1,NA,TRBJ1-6,CASSNTGGNSPLHF,TGTGCCAGCAGTAACACAGGGGGTAATTCACCCCTCCACTTT
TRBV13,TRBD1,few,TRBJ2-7,CASSGRQGRLGEQYF,TGTGCCAGCAGCGGACGACAGGGTAGGTTGGGCGAGCAGTACTTC
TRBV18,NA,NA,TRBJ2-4,CASSPPAGLAKNIQYF,TGTGCCAGCTCACCACCGGCAGGGTTAGCCAAAAACATTCAGTACTTC
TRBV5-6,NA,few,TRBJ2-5,CASSYWRGDYQETQYF,TGTGCCAGCAGCTACTGGAGGGGTGACTACCAAGAGACCCAGTACTTC
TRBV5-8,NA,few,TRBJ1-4,CASSLVQGKGEKLFF,TGTGCCAGCAGCTTGGTACAGGGTAAGGGCGAAAAACTGTTTTTT
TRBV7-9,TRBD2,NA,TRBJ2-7,CASSLPQAGGGEQYF,TGTGCCAGCAGCTTACCCCAAGCGGGAGGGGGTGAGCAGTACTTC
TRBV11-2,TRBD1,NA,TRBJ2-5,CASSLRDRGQETQYF,TGTGCCAGCAGCCTCCGGGACAGGGGCCAAGAGACCCAGTACTTC
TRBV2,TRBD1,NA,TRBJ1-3,CASSGRGTGGRSGNTIYF,TGTGCCAGCAGTGGGCGAGGGACAGGGGGTCGTTCTGGAAACACCATATATTTT
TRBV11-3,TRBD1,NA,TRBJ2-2,CASSLGDSTGELFF,TGTGCCAGCAGCTTAGGGGACAGCACCGGGGAGCTGTTTTTT
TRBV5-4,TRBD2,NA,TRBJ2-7,CASSSQRTSGRYEQYF,TGTGCCAGCAGCTCCCAACGGACTAGCGGGAGATACGAGCAGTACTTC
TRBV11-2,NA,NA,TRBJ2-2,CASQGGANRGTGELFF,TGTGCCAGCCAGGGGGGCGCGAATCGTGGCACCGGGGAGCTGTTTTTT
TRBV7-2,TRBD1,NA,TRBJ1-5,CASSFGTGGSHQPQHF,TGTGCCAGCAGCTTCGGAACAGGGGGCTCCCATCAGCCCCAGCATTTT
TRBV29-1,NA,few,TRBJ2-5,CSVQPASDQETQYF,TGCAGCGTTCAACCGGCTAGCGACCAAGAGACCCAGTACTTC
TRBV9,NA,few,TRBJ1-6,CASSVVVGAGSPLHF,TGTGCCAGCAGCGTAGTGGTAGGGGCTGGGTCACCCCTCCACTTT
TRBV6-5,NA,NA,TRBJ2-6,CASSYRGQPANVLTF,TGTGCCAGCAGTTACCGAGGACAGCCGGCCAACGTCCTGACTTTC
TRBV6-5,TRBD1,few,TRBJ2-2,CASRGTGVPPGELFF,TGTGCCAGCAGGGGGACAGGGGTGCCCCCCGGGGAGCTGTTTTTT
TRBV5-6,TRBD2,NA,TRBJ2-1,CASSARDRSGRAPNEQFF,TGTGCCAGCAGCGCCCGCGATAGGAGCGGGAGGGCCCCGAATGAGCAGTTCTTC
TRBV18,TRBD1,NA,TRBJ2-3,CASSRDRDTDTQYF,TGTGCCAGCTCGCGGGACAGGGACACAGATACGCAGTATTTT
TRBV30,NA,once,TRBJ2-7,CAWGEAGYHYEQYF,TGTGCCTGGGGAGAGGCGGGATACCACTACGAGCAGTACTTC
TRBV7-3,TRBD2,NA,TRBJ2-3,CASRSGGGTDTQYF,TGTGCCAGTAGGTCGGGGGGAGGGACAGATACGCAGTATTTT
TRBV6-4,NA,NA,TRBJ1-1,CASSDGDTTEAFF,TGTGCCAGCAGTGACGGGGACACGACTGAAGCTTTCTTT
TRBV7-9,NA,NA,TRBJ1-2,CASSPGGLYTF,TGTGCCAGCAGCCCCGGGGGGCTCTACACCTTC
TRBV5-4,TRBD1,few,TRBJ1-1,CASSSNPGTGRNTEAFF,TGTGCCAGCAGCTCAAACCCCGGGACAGGTCGGAACACTGAAGCTTTCTTT